The 7 T cell receptor beta chains presented below share a single source sample, sequenced in a study of identical twins. MiXCR, applied by TCRdb to the 5' RACE reads, yields one record per CDR3 protein. Here the sample spans 450,000 to 650,000 distinct CDR3 sequences, over 12% being singletons. These data are also associated with another study on yellow fever vaccine responses in identical twins.

Sequencing was performed on CD4+ T cells sorted from blood. The receptors were gathered from a young woman in good health.

Worth noting for this clonotype: An end of the junction does not agree with germline; a read error may underlie this. V gene TRBV19 combines with J gene TRBJ2-2, with TRBD2 identical over 13 bases. Per the germline V gene, CDR1 is LNHDA and CDR2 is SQIVND (reference sequence). This CDR3 has 15 amino acids. CDR3 bases: TGTGTCAGTAGTATGGGACTAGCGGGGACCGGGGAGCTGTTTTTT. Translated, it gives CVSSMGLAGTGELFF.

The table lists this clonotype with a few counts. The V and J genes are TRBV20-1 and TRBJ2-7; D is unclear. The V and J ends lost 3 bases and 0 bases respectively, with 9 bases between them. The V gene's germline CDR1 is DFQATT and CDR2 SNEGSKA (reference sequence). The CDR3 totals 13 residues. The CDR3 DNA reads as TGCAGTGCTAGTGGACCGAGCTCCTACGAGCAGTACTTC. Translation: CSASGPSSYEQYF.

The CDR3 sequence: CASGAGRSSYTGELFF. DNA of the CDR3: TGTGCTAGTGGTGCCGGACGGTCATCTTACACCGGGGAGCTGTTTTTT. The chain uses TRBV12-5 and TRBJ2-2; D not certain. Per the germline V gene, CDR1 is LGHNT and CDR2 is FRNRAP. The CDR3 runs to 16 residues. Deletions cut 5 bases from V and 3 bases from J, with 16 bases between.

This clonotype has a handful of counts. The rearrangement links TRBV15 to TRBJ1-2; unclear D gene. V was clipped by 0 bases and J by 4 bases, with 9 bases between them. Germline V lookup: CDR1 LNHNV, CDR2 YYDKDF (reference sequence). CDR3 length: 14 residues. DNA of the CDR3: TGTGCCACCAGCAGAGACGGCCCGCTCTATGGCTACACCTTC. Protein: CATSRDGPLYGYTF.

The J gene is TRBJ2-2, the V gene TRBV27; 7 nucleotides line up with TRBD2. The germline CDR1 and CDR2 sequences are MNHEY and SMNVEV (reference sequence). This CDR3 comprises 15 residues. Trimming at V came to 6 bases and at J to 0 bases, leaving 4 bases not matched to a gene. CDR3: CASRGSGANTGELFF. As DNA, the CDR3 is TGTGCCAGCAGGGGGAGCGGGGCGAACACCGGGGAGCTGTTTTTT.

This clonotype was seen a handful of times. The chain joins TRBV3-1 to TRBJ2-2; the match to TRBD2 covers 7 bases. CDR1 and CDR2 from the germline V gene are LGHDT and YNNKEL (reference sequence). CDR3 length: 15 residues. V lost 0 bases and J lost 5; bases outside the gene matches: 3. CDR3 bases: TGTGCCAGCAGCCAAGACTGGGGGGGTACCGGGGAGCTGTTTTTT. Its translation: CASSQDWGGTGELFF.

This clonotype showed up just a few times. The chain joins TRBV2 to TRBJ1-5; TRBD1 matches 7 bases. The germline gives CDR1 SNHLY, CDR2 FYNNEI. The CDR3 runs 11 residues. V shed 4 bases and J 13 bases; nucleotides not matched to a gene: 4. The CDR3: CASSGRTGQHF. The CDR3 bases are TGTGCCAGCAGTGGCCGGACAGGACAGCATTTT. The variable domain in full, completed from reference TRBV2 and TRBJ1-5, reads EPEVTQTPSHQVTQMGQEVILRCVPISNHLYFYWYRQILGQKVEFLVSFYNNEISEKSEIFDDQFSVERPDGSNFTLKIRSTKLEDSAMYFCASSGRTGQHFGDGTRLSIL.